These 13 T cell receptor beta chains share one sample of origin, sequenced in a study of patients and donors after allogeneic stem cell transplantation. One entry per CDR3 protein, called by TCRdb with MiXCR from the RT-PCR reads. The repertoire has about a million distinct CDR3 sequences, more than 15% of them found once; the top ten carry around 6%. Sequenced sample: blood, either unsorted or a sorted T cell fraction (not recorded which). The source of these receptors is a human donor who was either an allogeneic HSCT recipient or a stem cell or donor lymphocyte infusion donor (not recorded which). It is not recorded whose cells these are; they may come from a transplant donor.

The table lists this clonotype with a few counts. The J gene is TRBJ2-2, the V gene TRBV12-3 or TRBV12-4; possible D gene TRBD1, 6 bases. V lost 6 bases, J lost 0 bases, and 17 bases lay in between. The CDR3 contains 17 residues. CDR3 DNA: TGTGCCAGCAGCAGACAGGACCCTAAACCGAACACCGGGGAGCTGTTTTTT. Translated: CASSRQDPKPNTGELFF.

V gene TRBV20-1 combines with J gene TRBJ2-3; D possibly corresponds to TRBD2 (6 bases). CDR1 and CDR2 (germline): DFQATT, SNEGSKA (reference sequence). This CDR3 has 14 residues. Trimming removed 2 bases at V and 1 base at J, with 10 bases between. CDR3 region: CSARLEGGTDTQYF. CDR3 coding DNA: TGCAGTGCTAGATTGGAGGGAGGCACAGATACGCAGTATTTT.

The sample holds a few counts of this clonotype. J is TRBJ1-2 and V is TRBV7-9; D ambiguous. CDR3 length: 13 amino acids. V gave up 1 base and J gave up 6 bases, with 9 bases separating them. Per germline, CDR1 SEHNR and CDR2 FQNEAQ (reference sequence). CDR3 sequence: CASSLVAGNGYTF. CDR3 DNA: TGTGCCAGCAGCTTAGTTGCGGGGAATGGCTACACCTTC.

This clonotype was counted between two and nine times. This chain connects TRBV4-2 to TRBJ2-7; TRBD1 might be the D (6 bases). Trimming took off 5 bases at V and 2 bases at J, with 13 bases between the two ends. Germline V gene data show CDR1 as LGHNA and CDR2 as YNFKEQ. CDR3 size: 14 residues. Here the CDR3 DNA reads TGTGCCAGCAGCAACCGGGACACCACCTACGAGCAGTACTTC. Its translation: CASSNRDTTYEQYF.

The V and J genes are TRBV29-1 and TRBJ2-2; D gene unclear. V dropped 4 bases and J dropped 5 bases, with 5 bases sitting between them. Germline V gene sequence: CDR1 SQVTM, CDR2 ANQGSEA. The CDR3 covers 11 residues. In DNA, the CDR3 is TGCAGCGTTGGACATACCGGGGAGCTGTTTTTT. Translating gives CSVGHTGELFF.

The chain recombines TRBV29-1 with TRBJ1-3, with TRBD1 matching over 8 bases. Germline CDR1 reads SQVTM; CDR2 reads ANQGSEA. The CDR3 sequence is 15 residues long. After removal of 7 bases from V and 0 bases from J, the junction contained 8 bases not matched to a gene. CDR3 residues: CSARQGTDSGNTIYF. In nucleotides, the CDR3 is TGCAGCGCCCGACAGGGGACAGACTCTGGAAACACCATATATTTT.

V gene TRBV2 combines with J gene TRBJ1-5; 7 bases map to TRBD1. The V and J ends lost 4 bases and 6 bases, in that order; junction bases with no gene match: 3. Germline values: CDR1 SNHLY, CDR2 FYNNEI. CDR3 length equals 13 residues. CDR3 protein: CASSGDRVQPQHF. The CDR3 coding sequence is TGTGCCAGCAGTGGAGACAGGGTTCAGCCCCAGCATTTT.

This clonotype came up a few times. The CDR3 DNA sequence: TGTGCCAGCACCCGGGACCCCGTTGGAAACGAGCAGTACTTC. Protein sequence: CASTRDPVGNEQYF. The chain carries TRBV6-1 and TRBJ2-7; D tentatively reads TRBD1 or TRBD2 (5 bases each). CDR1 MNHNS and CDR2 SASEGT come from the germline V gene. Trimming removed 7 bases at V and 5 bases at J, with 18 bases between. The CDR3 extends over 14 amino acids.

Only a few counts were recorded for this clonotype. The chain joins TRBV10-3 to TRBJ2-1; possibly TRBD2 for D (6 bases). Trimming pared 11 bases from V and 9 bases from J, leaving 23 bases between. Per the germline V gene, CDR1 is ENHRY and CDR2 is SYGVKD. The CDR3 covers 14 residues. The CDR3 here is CAVTDRMGGTEQFF. The CDR3 DNA reads as TGTGCCGTGACGGACCGGATGGGGGGTACTGAGCAGTTCTTC.

This sequence joins TRBV5-1 and TRBJ1-4, with 9 bases fitting TRBD1. Germline loops: CDR1 SGHRS, CDR2 YFSETQ. V shed 4 bases and J 4 bases; nucleotides not matched to a gene: 14. This CDR3 has 18 amino acids. CDR3 sequence reads: CASSPEGRLTGGNEKLFF. The CDR3 region has the DNA TGCGCCAGCAGCCCGGAGGGGAGATTGACAGGGGGTAATGAAAAACTGTTTTTT.

The chain uses TRBV2 and TRBJ1-2; D remains ambiguous. V was pared by 4 bases and J by 4 bases, with 10 bases between. The germline V gene has CDR1 SNHLY and CDR2 FYNNEI. This CDR3 contains 13 residues. The CDR3 DNA follows: TGTGCCAGCAGTGGGGAGGGAAGCTATGGCTACACCTTC. Protein: CASSGEGSYGYTF.

This clonotype was recorded a few times. V and J are TRBV5-1 and TRBJ2-1; TRBD1 agrees at 7 bases. Germline V gene sequence: CDR1 SGHRS, CDR2 YFSETQ. This CDR3 is 15 amino acids long. V was pared by 4 bases and J by 2 bases, with 6 bases of the junction left unmatched. CDR3 coding DNA: TGCGCCAGCAGCCCCGACAGGGCTACCTACAATGAGCAGTTCTTC. It encodes CASSPDRATYNEQFF.

The chain employs TRBV6-1 and TRBJ2-1; D is possibly TRBD1 or TRBD2 (5 bases each). This CDR3 is 14 amino acids long. The germline CDR1 and CDR2 sequences are MNHNS and SASEGT. Deletions cut 6 bases from V and 3 bases from J, with 12 bases between. The chain's CDR3 is CASRVRGVYNEQFF. The CDR3 DNA reads as TGTGCCAGCAGAGTGAGGGGCGTCTACAATGAGCAGTTCTTC.